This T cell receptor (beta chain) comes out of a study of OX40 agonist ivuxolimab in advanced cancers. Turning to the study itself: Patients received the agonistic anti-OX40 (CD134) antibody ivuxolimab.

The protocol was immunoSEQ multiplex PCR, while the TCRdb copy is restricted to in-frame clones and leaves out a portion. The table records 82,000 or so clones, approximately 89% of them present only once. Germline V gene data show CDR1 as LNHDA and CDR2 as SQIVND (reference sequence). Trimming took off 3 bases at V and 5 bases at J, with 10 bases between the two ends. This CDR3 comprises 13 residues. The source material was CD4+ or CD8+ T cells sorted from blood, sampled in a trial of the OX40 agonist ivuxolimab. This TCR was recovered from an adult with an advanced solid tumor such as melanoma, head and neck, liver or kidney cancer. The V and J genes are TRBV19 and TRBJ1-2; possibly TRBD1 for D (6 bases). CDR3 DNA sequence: TGTGCCAGTAGTATGAATAGGGGGTATGGCTACACCTTC. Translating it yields CASSMNRGYGYTF. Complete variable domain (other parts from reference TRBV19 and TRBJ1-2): DGGITQSPKYLFRKEGQNVTLSCEQNLNHDAMYWYRQDPGQGLRLIYYSQIVNDFQKGDIAEGYSVSREKKESFPLTVTSAQKNPTAFYLCASSMNRGYGYTFGSGTRLTVV.